The next 28 T cell receptor beta chains were all read from a single sample in a study of blood T cell repertoires in COVID-19. Profiling relied on immunoSEQ multiplex PCR, and the TCRdb table lists in-frame clones only, not all of them. The sample lists around 360,000 clones, 80% to 90% occurring once. The sequenced material came from peripheral blood. These TCRs come from a woman between 25 and 40 years old with COVID-19, enrolled during active disease.

The chain has TRBV30 and TRBJ1-3; 7 nucleotides line up with TRBD1. The CDR3 has 16 residues. J lost 0 bases, V lost 7 bases, and 12 bases had no gene match. Germline V gene sequence: CDR1 GTSNPN, CDR2 SVGIG (reference sequence). The CDR3 loop is CAFRGGDRVSGNTIYF. CDR3 coding DNA: TGTGCCTTCCGGGGGGGGGACAGAGTCTCTGGAAACACCATATATTTT.

Here the CDR3 reads CASSERTASTDTQYF. The DNA of the CDR3 is TGTGCCAGCAGTGAGCGGACAGCTAGCACAGATACGCAGTATTTT. The gene calls are TRBV2 and TRBJ2-3; a weak D match, TRBD1 (6 bases). CDR1 and CDR2 from the germline V gene are SNHLY and FYNNEI. V lost 3 bases and J 0 bases, leaving 10 bases between the germline ends. The CDR3 is 15 residues long.

The gene calls are TRBV5-6 and TRBJ2-4; D is perhaps TRBD2 (6 bases). The CDR3 has 14 amino acids. V was shortened by 1 base and J by 7 bases, with 12 bases between the two germline ends. CDR1 is SGHDT and CDR2 is YYEEEE in the germline V gene. CDR3 residues: CASSLTGTFNIQYF. The CDR3 nucleotides read TGTGCCAGCAGCTTGACCGGGACTTTTAACATTCAGTACTTC.

This chain uses TRBV4-3 with TRBJ1-1, with D possibly being TRBD1 (6 bases). The CDR3 spans 15 residues. With 0 bases removed from V and 0 bases from J, the gap between germline ends came to 8 bases. Germline CDR1 reads LGHNA; CDR2 reads YSLEER. In DNA form, the CDR3 reads TGCGCCAGCAGCCAAGAGAGACAGGTGAACACTGAAGCTTTCTTT. Its translation: CASSQERQVNTEAFF.

At least ten counts were recorded for this clone. V and J are TRBV28 and TRBJ1-3; the match to TRBD1 covers 7 bases. V trimming: 6 bases; J trimming: 0 bases; junction bases outside the gene matches: 8. Germline V gene data show CDR1 as MDHEN and CDR2 as SYDVKM. The CDR3 is 16 amino acids. The DNA for the CDR3 is TGTGCCAGCAGAACCAGGGACAGCAGCTCTGGAAACACCATATATTTT. Its protein product is CASRTRDSSSGNTIYF.

The chain recombines TRBV29-1 with TRBJ2-1; 13 nucleotides align to TRBD2. The V and J ends lost 3 bases and 3 bases, in that order; junction bases with no gene match: 2. The CDR3 has 15 amino acids. Germline loops: CDR1 SQVTM, CDR2 ANQGSEA. The CDR3 bases are TGCAGCGTTGAGGGACTAGCGGGGAGCTACAATGAGCAGTTCTTC. Translating gives CSVEGLAGSYNEQFF.

The genes are TRBV7-2 and TRBJ1-2, with D possibly TRBD1 on 6 matching bases. Trimming left V 5 bases short and J 8 bases short, with 21 bases between. This CDR3 region has 15 residues. CDR1 and CDR2 from the germline V gene are SGHTA and FQGNSA. The CDR3 DNA reads TGTGCCAGCAGCCGCCTCCCGGCGGGGGCTCGGGGCTACACCTTC. Translating it yields CASSRLPAGARGYTF.

The chain is built from TRBV7-8 and TRBJ1-5; D possibly corresponds to TRBD1 (6 bases). Germline values: CDR1 SGHVS, CDR2 FQNEAQ. The CDR3 is made up of 14 amino acids. V lost 5 bases and J 2 bases, leaving 10 bases between the germline ends. This chain's CDR3 is CASSQQGGNQPQHF. CDR3 nucleotide sequence: TGTGCCAGCAGCCAACAGGGAGGCAATCAGCCCCAGCATTTT.

V gene TRBV30 combines with J gene TRBJ2-3; 13 positions agree with TRBD2. V dropped 5 bases and J dropped 5; count of bases not matched to a gene: 10. The CDR3 totals 16 residues. Germline lookup yields CDR1 GTSNPN and CDR2 SVGIG (reference sequence). The CDR3 loop is CAWRLAGGFRRDTQYF. DNA of the CDR3: TGTGCCTGGCGACTAGCGGGGGGTTTTCGTAGAGATACGCAGTATTTT.

This clone occurred a few times. The chain couples TRBV4-2 to TRBJ2-7, with 13 nucleotides matching TRBD2. This CDR3 is 16 amino acids long. The V segment lost 0 bases and the J segment 4 bases; nucleotides outside the gene matches: 3. Germline CDR1 and CDR2: LGHNA and YNFKEQ. For the CDR3, the DNA is TGTGCCAGCAGCCAAGAGCCGGGACTAGCGGGATACGAGCAGTACTTC. Amino acid sequence: CASSQEPGLAGYEQYF.

Notes on this clone: The sample holds other DNA sequences that translate to the same CDR3. The chain recombines TRBV29-1 with TRBJ2-7, with D perhaps matching TRBD1 (5 bases). The CDR3 extends over 11 amino acids. The germline gives CDR1 SQVTM, CDR2 ANQGSEA. V gave up 6 bases and J gave up 2 bases, with 8 bases separating them. Here the CDR3 reads CSVSDTYEQYF. The CDR3 nucleotides are TGCAGCGTCTCGGACACCTACGAGCAGTACTTC.

This clone was observed a few times. The V gene is TRBV5-4, the J gene TRBJ2-2; 9 bases match TRBD1. Germline V gives CDR1 SGHNT, CDR2 YYREEE (reference sequence). V lost 5 bases and J lost 3; bases outside the gene matches: 2. The CDR3 is 14 residues long. The CDR3: CASRRTGDTGELFF. In nucleotides, the CDR3 is TGTGCCAGCAGACGGACAGGGGACACCGGGGAGCTGTTTTTT. Full variable domain (missing parts from reference TRBV5-4 and TRBJ2-2): ETGVTQSPTHLIKTRGQQVTLRCSSQSGHNTVSWYQQALGQGPQFIFQYYREEENGRGNFPPRFSGLQFPNYSSELNVNALELDDSALYLCASRRTGDTGELFFGEGSRLTVL.

This clone was detected once. V and J are TRBV5-4 and TRBJ1-6; possible D gene TRBD1, 5 bases. The CDR3 is made up of 16 amino acids. V shed 1 base and J shed 7 bases, with 15 bases lying between them. Germline lookup yields CDR1 SGHNT and CDR2 YYREEE (reference sequence). CDR3: CASSLKGQGPNSPLHF. The CDR3 DNA is TGTGCCAGCAGCTTGAAGGGCCAGGGCCCAAATTCACCCCTCCACTTT.

The chain carries TRBV7-2 and TRBJ1-1; D ambiguous. V was trimmed by 4 bases and J by 2 bases, leaving 14 bases between them. Germline V lookup: CDR1 SGHTA, CDR2 FQGNSA. This CDR3 is built from 15 residues. DNA for the CDR3: TGTGCCAGCAGCTCCTTCGGAGGCACCAACACTGAAGCTTTCTTT. This sequence encodes CASSSFGGTNTEAFF.

The J gene is TRBJ2-7, the V gene TRBV27, with 8 bases aligning to TRBD2. There are 16 residues in the CDR3. The germline gives CDR1 MNHEY, CDR2 SMNVEV (reference sequence). The trim removed 4 bases at V and 3 bases at J, leaving 11 bases unmatched. CDR3 protein: CASSSPGLAPYYEQYF. The DNA for the CDR3 is TGTGCCAGCAGTTCACCAGGACTAGCCCCTTACTACGAGCAGTACTTC.

This clone was seen just once. The V call is TRBV3-1 (or the pseudogene TRBV3-2), the J call TRBJ1-1; 10 nucleotides match TRBD1. Germline CDR1 LGHDT, CDR2 YNNKEL (reference sequence). The length of the CDR3 is 14 residues. The J segment lost 8 bases and the V segment lost 3 bases, leaving 6 bases of the junction unmatched. For the CDR3, the DNA is TGTGCCAGCAGCCATGGGGACAGGGGTGGGGAAGCTTTCTTT. This codes for CASSHGDRGGEAFF.

This clone occurred once. V gene TRBV11-2 combines with J gene TRBJ2-2, with 7 bases that match TRBD2. Germline trimming cut 7 bases from V and 6 bases from J; bases unmatched to any gene: 11. This CDR3 spans 15 amino acids. Germline V CDR1 and CDR2: SGHAT, FQNNGV. The chain's CDR3 is CASKEASGGAGELFF. The CDR3 DNA follows: TGTGCCAGCAAGGAGGCATCTGGGGGGGCCGGGGAGCTGTTTTTT.

This chain connects TRBV4-3 to TRBJ1-4; 11 bases match TRBD1. From germline, CDR1 is LGHNA and CDR2 YSLEER. Losses at the gene ends were 4 bases for V and 11 bases for J; bases not matched to a gene: 6. The CDR3 spans 14 residues. The CDR3 DNA reads as TGCGCCAGCAGCCTCGGACAGGGGGCCGCCAAACTGTTTTTT. This gives the protein CASSLGQGAAKLFF.

The chain couples TRBV6-5 to TRBJ2-3; the D gene is possibly TRBD2 (6 bases). V was shortened by 5 bases and J by 6 bases, with 12 bases between the two germline ends. The germline CDR1 and CDR2 sequences are MNHEY and SVGAGI. The CDR3 spans 13 residues. The CDR3 nucleotides read TGTGCCAGCAGTCCAAGTGGGGGGGATACGCAGTATTTT. It codes for CASSPSGGDTQYF.

V usage is TRBV4-1 and J usage is TRBJ2-7; 11 bases map to TRBD2. This CDR3 region has 19 residues. From germline, CDR1 is MGHRA and CDR2 YSYEKL. With 5 bases clipped from V and 1 base from J, the junction kept 16 bases outside the gene matches. The CDR3 nucleotides are TGCGCCAGCAGCTTGAACCCTACTAGCGGGAGAGTGGGTTCCTACGAGCAGTACTTC. It specifies CASSLNPTSGRVGSYEQYF.

The chain carries TRBV7-3 and TRBJ1-1; no definite D call. The germline CDR1 and CDR2 sequences are SGHTA and FQGTGA. CDR3 length: 13 amino acids. V lost 6 bases, J lost 4 bases, and 12 bases lay in between. The CDR3 DNA reads as TGTGCCAGCAGGGGGTCGGGAGCCACTGAAGCTTTCTTT. Amino acid sequence: CASRGSGATEAFF.

The CDR3 region is CASSQAGTGLQFF. DNA for the CDR3: TGCGCCAGCAGCCAGGCCGGGACTGGATTGCAGTTCTTC. The J gene is TRBJ2-1, the V gene TRBV4-3, with D possibly TRBD2 on 6 matching bases. This CDR3 contains 13 residues. Trimming took off 3 bases at V and 12 bases at J, with 15 bases between the two ends. The germline V gene has CDR1 LGHNA and CDR2 YSLEER.

The chain couples TRBV5-1 to TRBJ1-5; 12 bases fit TRBD1. Germline V gives CDR1 SGHRS, CDR2 YFSETQ. V trimming: 0 bases; J trimming: 6 bases; junction bases outside the gene matches: 1. The CDR3 runs to 15 residues. The CDR3 DNA reads TGCGCCAGCAGCTTGGAGGGACAGGGGGCTCAGCCCCAGCATTTT. It specifies CASSLEGQGAQPQHF.

The V and J genes are TRBV5-1 and TRBJ1-2; 7 bases line up with TRBD1. The V and J ends lost 0 bases and 2 bases, in that order; junction bases with no gene match: 1. CDR3 length: 14 amino acids. The germline V gene has CDR1 SGHRS and CDR2 YFSETQ. For the CDR3, the DNA is TGCGCCAGCAGCTTGGCGGGACAGAACTATGGCTACACCTTC. This sequence encodes CASSLAGQNYGYTF.

The rearrangement uses TRBV5-1 and TRBJ2-3; 9 bases line up with TRBD2. This CDR3 contains 15 residues. The J segment lost 5 bases and the V segment lost 4 bases, leaving 8 bases of the junction unmatched. Germline values: CDR1 SGHRS, CDR2 YFSETQ. The CDR3 is CASSGLAPTEDTQYF. The CDR3 DNA reads TGCGCCAGCAGCGGACTAGCGCCGACAGAAGATACGCAGTATTTT.

The chain has TRBV28 and TRBJ2-2; TRBD1 matches at 9 bases. CDR3 length: 16 residues. Germline CDR1 and CDR2: MDHEN and SYDVKM. V lost 5 bases, J lost 4 bases, and 8 bases stayed unmatched. The CDR3 DNA reads TGTGCCAGCAGTCCACAGGGGGCGCAAGGCACCGGGGAGCTGTTTTTT. The encoded protein is CASSPQGAQGTGELFF. The full variable domain, completed using reference TRBV28 and TRBJ2-2, is DVKVTQSSRYLVKRTGEKVFLECVQDMDHENMFWYRQDPGLGLRLIYFSYDVKMKEKGDIPEGYSVSREKKERFSLILESASTNQTSMYLCASSPQGAQGTGELFFGEGSRLTVL.

This chain connects TRBV24-1 to TRBJ1-2, with D unresolved. Deletions cut 4 bases from V and 4 bases from J, with 6 bases between. Germline CDR1 reads KGHDR; CDR2 reads SFDVKD. The CDR3 is 12 amino acids. The CDR3 DNA reads as TGTGCCACCAGTGACCACACCTATGGCTACACCTTC. It is translated as CATSDHTYGYTF.

J is TRBJ2-3 and V is TRBV20-1; D is unresolved. The CDR3 has 11 amino acids. Germline CDR1 reads DFQATT; CDR2 reads SNEGSKA (reference sequence). Trimming pared 6 bases from V and 5 bases from J, leaving 9 bases between. CDR3 region: CSAPLLDTQYF. The CDR3 nucleotides are TGCAGTGCCCCCCTCTTAGATACGCAGTATTTT.